This TCR beta chain was identified in a study of blood T cell repertoires in COVID-19. In the study overall: PBMCs, B-cell-depleted T cells, or T cells provided the cDNA or gDNA that made up the material.

Germline CDR1 reads GTSNPN; CDR2 reads SVGIG (reference sequence). CDR3 size: 14 residues. Trimming cost V 4 bases and J 0 bases, with 7 bases left between them. In the authors' workflow: Estimates of nucleated cell counts were drawn from the amplification of reference gene primers. Assay: immunoSEQ multiplex PCR; the TCRdb copy retains only in-frame clones and omits some. The V and J calls and clone size were taken over from that table, and D and trimming were inferred from the DNA. The sample yields 140,000 to 150,000 clones, around 87% seen once. The V gene is TRBV30, the J gene TRBJ1-6; no definite D call. The TCR originated in a woman aged 50 to 60 with active or convalescent COVID-19. Sequencing was done on a sample of peripheral blood. In nucleotides, the CDR3 is TGTGCCTGGACAGGTAGCTCCTATAATTCACCCCTCCACTTT. This sequence encodes CAWTGSSYNSPLHF. The variable domain in full, with the rest retrieved from reference TRBV30 and TRBJ1-6, is SQTIHQWPATLVQPVGSPLSLECTVEGTSNPNLYWYRQAAGRGLQLLFYSVGIGQISSEVPQNLSASRPQDRQFILSSKKLLLSDSGFYLCAWTGSSYNSPLHFGNGTRLTVT.